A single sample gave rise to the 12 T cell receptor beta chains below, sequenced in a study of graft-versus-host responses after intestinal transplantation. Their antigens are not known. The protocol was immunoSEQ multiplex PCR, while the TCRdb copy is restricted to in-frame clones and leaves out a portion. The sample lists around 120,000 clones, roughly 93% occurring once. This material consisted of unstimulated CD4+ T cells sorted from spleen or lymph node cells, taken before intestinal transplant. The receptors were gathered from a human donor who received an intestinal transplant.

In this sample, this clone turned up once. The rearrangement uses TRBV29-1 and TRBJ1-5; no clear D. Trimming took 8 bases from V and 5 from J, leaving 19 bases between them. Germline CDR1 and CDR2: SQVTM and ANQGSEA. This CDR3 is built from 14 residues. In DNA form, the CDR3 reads TGCAGCCTATCTAGGGCCTGCCTACATCAGCCCCAGCATTTT. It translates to CSLSRACLHQPQHF.

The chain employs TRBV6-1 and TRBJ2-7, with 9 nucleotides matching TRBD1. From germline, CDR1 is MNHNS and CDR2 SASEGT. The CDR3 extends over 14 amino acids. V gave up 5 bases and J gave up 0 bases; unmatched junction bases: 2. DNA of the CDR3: TGTGCCAGCAGTCGACAGGGGGGCTCCTACGAGCAGTACTTC. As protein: CASSRQGGSYEQYF.

The CDR3 region has the DNA TGCAGCGGCCGCCGGGACAGGGGGGTAAGCTCTGGAAACACCATATATTTT. It is translated as CSGRRDRGVSSGNTIYF. V usage is TRBV29-1 and J usage is TRBJ1-3, with TRBD1 matching over 11 bases. Germline V gene sequence: CDR1 SQVTM, CDR2 ANQGSEA. V lost 7 bases and J lost 0; bases outside the gene matches: 11. CDR3 length equals 17 residues. The variable domain in full, with the rest retrieved from reference TRBV29-1 and TRBJ1-3, is SAVISQKPSRDICQRGTSLTIQCQVDSQVTMMFWYRQQPGQSLTLIATANQGSEATYESGFVIDKFPISRPNLTFSTLTVSNMSPEDSSIYLCSGRRDRGVSSGNTIYFGEGSWLTVV.

CDR3 loop: CASSVLRPGGEQFF. Here the CDR3 DNA reads TGTGCCAGCAGCGTATTGAGGCCCGGGGGTGAGCAGTTCTTC. V is TRBV9 and J is TRBJ2-1, with D perhaps matching TRBD2 (6 bases). The CDR3 loop spans 14 amino acids. The germline V gene has CDR1 SGDLS and CDR2 YYNGEE. The V end was cut by 1 base, the J end by 9 bases, with 14 bases between. Using reference TRBV9 and TRBJ2-1 for the parts outside the CDR3, the full variable domain is DSGVTQTPKHLITATGQRVTLRCSPRSGDLSVYWYQQSLDQGLQFLIQYYNGEERAKGNILERFSAQQFPDLHSELNLSSLELGDSALYFCASSVLRPGGEQFFGPGTRLTVL.

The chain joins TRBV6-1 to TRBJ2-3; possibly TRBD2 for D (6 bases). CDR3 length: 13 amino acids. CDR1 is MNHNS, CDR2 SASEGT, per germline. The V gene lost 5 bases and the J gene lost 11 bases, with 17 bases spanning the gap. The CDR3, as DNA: TGTGCCAGCAGTAACATAGCGGCCACAGAGCAGTATTTT. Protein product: CASSNIAATEQYF.

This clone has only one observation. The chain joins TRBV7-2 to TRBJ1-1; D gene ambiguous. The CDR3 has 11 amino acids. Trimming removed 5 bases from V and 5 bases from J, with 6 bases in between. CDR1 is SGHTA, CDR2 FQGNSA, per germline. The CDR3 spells CASSVRTEAFF. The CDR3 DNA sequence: TGTGCCAGCAGCGTAAGGACTGAAGCTTTCTTT. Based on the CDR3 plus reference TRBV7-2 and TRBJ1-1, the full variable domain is GAGVSQSPSNKVTEKGKDVELRCDPISGHTALYWYRQSLGQGLEFLIYFQGNSAPDKSGLPSDRFSAERTGGSVSTLTIQRTQQEDSAVYLCASSVRTEAFFGQGTRLTVV.

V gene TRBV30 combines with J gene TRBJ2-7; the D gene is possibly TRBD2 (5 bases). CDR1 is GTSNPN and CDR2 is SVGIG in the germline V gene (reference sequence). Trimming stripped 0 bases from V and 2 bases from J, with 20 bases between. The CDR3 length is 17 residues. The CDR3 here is CAWSVRVREFDTYEQYF. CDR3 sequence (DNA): TGTGCCTGGAGTGTAAGGGTGAGGGAGTTCGACACCTACGAGCAGTACTTC.

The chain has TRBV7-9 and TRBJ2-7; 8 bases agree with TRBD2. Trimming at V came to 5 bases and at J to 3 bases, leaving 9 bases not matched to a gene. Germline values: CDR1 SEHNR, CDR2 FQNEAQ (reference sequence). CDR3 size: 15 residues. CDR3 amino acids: CASSPGGGTSYEQYF. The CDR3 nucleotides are TGTGCCAGCAGCCCCGGGGGGGGGACAAGCTACGAGCAGTACTTC.

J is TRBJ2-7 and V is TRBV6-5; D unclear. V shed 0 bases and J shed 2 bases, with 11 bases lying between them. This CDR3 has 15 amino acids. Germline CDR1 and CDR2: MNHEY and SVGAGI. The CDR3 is CASSYSSVGAYEQYF. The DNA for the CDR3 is TGTGCCAGCAGTTACTCGAGTGTCGGAGCCTACGAGCAGTACTTC.

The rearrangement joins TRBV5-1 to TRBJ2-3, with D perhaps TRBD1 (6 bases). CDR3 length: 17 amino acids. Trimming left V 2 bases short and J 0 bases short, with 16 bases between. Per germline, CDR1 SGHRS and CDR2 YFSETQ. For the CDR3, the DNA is TGCGCCAGCAGCTTACAGGGTACTATCCTTAGCACAGATACGCAGTATTTT. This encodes CASSLQGTILSTDTQYF.

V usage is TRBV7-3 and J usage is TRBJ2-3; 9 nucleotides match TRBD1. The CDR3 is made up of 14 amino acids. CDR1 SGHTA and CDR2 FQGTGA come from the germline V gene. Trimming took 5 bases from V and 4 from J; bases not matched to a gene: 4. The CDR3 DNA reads TGTGCCAGCAGCCTGGGACAGGGCGCAGATACGCAGTATTTT. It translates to CASSLGQGADTQYF. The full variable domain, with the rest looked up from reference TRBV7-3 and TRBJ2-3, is GAGVSQTPSNKVTEKGKYVELRCDPISGHTALYWYRQSLGQGPEFLIYFQGTGAADDSGLPNDRFFAVRPEGSVSTLKIQRTERGDSAVYLCASSLGQGADTQYFGPGTRLTVL.

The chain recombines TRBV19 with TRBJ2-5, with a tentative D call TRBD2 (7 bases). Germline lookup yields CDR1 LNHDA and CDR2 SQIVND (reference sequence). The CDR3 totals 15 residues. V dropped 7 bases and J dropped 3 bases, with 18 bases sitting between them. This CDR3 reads CASTEGGAAKETQYF. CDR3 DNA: TGTGCCAGTACCGAGGGGGGGGCCGCGAAAGAGACCCAGTACTTC.